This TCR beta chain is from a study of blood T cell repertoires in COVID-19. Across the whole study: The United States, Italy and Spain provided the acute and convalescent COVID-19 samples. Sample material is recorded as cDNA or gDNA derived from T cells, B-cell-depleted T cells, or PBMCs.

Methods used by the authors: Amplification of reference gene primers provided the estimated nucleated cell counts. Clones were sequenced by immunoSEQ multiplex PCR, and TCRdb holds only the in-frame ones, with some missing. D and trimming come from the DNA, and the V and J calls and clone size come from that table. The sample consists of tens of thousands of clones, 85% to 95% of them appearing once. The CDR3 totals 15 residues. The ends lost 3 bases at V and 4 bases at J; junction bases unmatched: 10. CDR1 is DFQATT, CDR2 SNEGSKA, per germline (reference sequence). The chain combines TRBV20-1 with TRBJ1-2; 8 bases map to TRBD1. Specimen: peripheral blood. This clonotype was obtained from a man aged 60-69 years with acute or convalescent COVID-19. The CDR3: CSASPESGGPYGYTF. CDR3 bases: TGCAGTGCTAGTCCCGAATCAGGGGGCCCCTATGGCTACACCTTC.